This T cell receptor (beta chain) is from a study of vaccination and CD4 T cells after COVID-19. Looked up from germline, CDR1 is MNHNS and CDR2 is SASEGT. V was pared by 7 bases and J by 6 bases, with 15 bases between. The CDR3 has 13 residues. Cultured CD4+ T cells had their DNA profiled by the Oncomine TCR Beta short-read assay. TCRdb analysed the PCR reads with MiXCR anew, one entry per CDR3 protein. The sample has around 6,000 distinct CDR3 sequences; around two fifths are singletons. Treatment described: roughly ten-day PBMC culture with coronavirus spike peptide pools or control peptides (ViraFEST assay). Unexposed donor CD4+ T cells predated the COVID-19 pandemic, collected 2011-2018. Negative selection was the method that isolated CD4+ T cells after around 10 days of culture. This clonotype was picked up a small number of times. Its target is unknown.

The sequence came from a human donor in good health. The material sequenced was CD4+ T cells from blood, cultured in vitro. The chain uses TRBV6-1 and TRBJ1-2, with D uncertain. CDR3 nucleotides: TGTGCCAGCACCCCATCCGGGGTTCATGGCTACACCTTC. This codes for CASTPSGVHGYTF.